Below, 27 T cell receptor beta chains from the same sample are listed, as sequenced in a study of spatial heterogeneity in lung cancer. The time point was: sample taken at primary tumor resection. Unsorted tumor, nontumor lung tissue or cryopreserved PBMC supplied the whole RNA. TCRdb re-analysed the 5' RACE reads in MiXCR, keeping a single row per CDR3 protein. The repertoire includes 40,000 to 55,000 distinct CDR3 sequences, approximately 6.9% of them detected once, and about 45% sits in the top ten. The sample consisted of PBMCs, taken at surgery. The source is a female donor with early-stage non-small cell lung cancer.

CDR3 region: CASSPSGNLGQYF. The CDR3, as DNA: TGTGCCAGCTCACCTTCCGGTAACCTAGGGCAGTACTTC. V usage is TRBV18 and J usage is TRBJ2-7; D gene ambiguous. V was trimmed by 3 bases and J by 9 bases, leaving 15 bases between them. The CDR3 runs 13 residues. Germline CDR1 reads KGHSH; CDR2 reads LQKENI.

Ten or more counts support this clonotype. This chain joins TRBV20-1 and TRBJ2-1; D perhaps matches TRBD2 (6 bases). CDR1 and CDR2 (germline): DFQATT, SNEGSKA (reference sequence). V was pared by 1 base and J by 0 bases, with 13 bases between. The CDR3 length is 16 residues. The CDR3: CSARGRGTISYNEQFF. CDR3 coding DNA: TGCAGTGCTAGAGGGCGGGGTACTATCTCCTACAATGAGCAGTTCTTC.

This clonotype was observed at least ten times. V is TRBV7-9 and J is TRBJ1-1, with D unresolved. The CDR3 consists of 14 residues. The germline V and J ends were trimmed by 1 base and 0 bases, with 6 bases remaining between them. Germline-derived CDR1 and CDR2 are SEHNR and FQNEAQ (reference sequence). The CDR3 loop reads CASSLVAVNTEAFF. In DNA, the CDR3 is TGTGCCAGCAGCTTAGTTGCAGTGAACACTGAAGCTTTCTTT.

The rearrangement uses TRBV7-9 and TRBJ1-1; 7 positions agree with TRBD1. The CDR3 contains 18 residues. V shed 3 bases, J shed 1 base, and the junction held 14 bases outside the gene matches. Germline values: CDR1 SEHNR, CDR2 FQNEAQ (reference sequence). CDR3 DNA sequence: TGTGCCAGCAGCTTTTTTATTTTGGAGACAGGGCCGAACACTGAAGCTTTCTTT. This translates into CASSFFILETGPNTEAFF.

The chain has TRBV6-6 and TRBJ1-2, with a weak D call TRBD1 (6 bases). Germline-derived CDR1 and CDR2 are MNHNY and SVGAGI (reference sequence). With 0 bases removed from V and 0 bases from J, the gap between germline ends came to 11 bases. This CDR3 region has 16 residues. CDR3: CASSYSGGGANYGYTF. DNA of the CDR3: TGTGCCAGCAGTTACTCGGGAGGGGGAGCTAACTATGGCTACACCTTC.

This sequence joins TRBV2 and TRBJ2-3; no reliable D call. CDR3 length equals 11 residues. Per germline, CDR1 SNHLY and CDR2 FYNNEI. V lost 7 bases and J lost 2, with 4 bases in between. CDR3 coding DNA: TGTGCCAGCACATACACAGATACGCAGTATTTT. Protein sequence: CASTYTDTQYF.

This clonotype was detected ten times or more. V gene TRBV29-1 combines with J gene TRBJ2-7; 9 bases agree with TRBD1. Germline V CDR1 and CDR2: SQVTM, ANQGSEA. With V trimmed by 4 bases and J by 2 bases, 3 bases remained unmatched. This CDR3 has 13 amino acids. CDR3 bases: TGCAGCGTTGCGGGACAGGGAGCCTACGAGCAGTACTTC. It specifies CSVAGQGAYEQYF.

This clonotype was observed at least ten times. This chain connects TRBV13 to TRBJ2-1, with D maybe TRBD1 (5 bases). Germline V gene sequence: CDR1 PRHDT, CDR2 FYEKMQ (reference sequence). CDR3 length equals 17 residues. The germline V and J ends were trimmed by 1 base and 7 bases, with 20 bases remaining between them. CDR3 sequence reads: CASSLDVLGVGWNEQFF. The CDR3 nucleotides are TGTGCCAGCAGCTTAGACGTGTTAGGGGTTGGTTGGAATGAGCAGTTCTTC.

This clonotype appeared many times. V gene TRBV6-5 combines with J gene TRBJ1-3; 8 bases are shared with TRBD1. The CDR3 covers 15 residues. Germline lookup yields CDR1 MNHEY and CDR2 SVGAGI. V lost 6 bases to trimming and J lost 2 bases; unmatched junction nucleotides: 6. The CDR3 bases are TGTGCCAGCAGGATGGACAGGGCACCTGGAAACACCATATATTTT. Protein: CASRMDRAPGNTIYF.

This clonotype was counted many times. V is TRBV3-1 and J is TRBJ2-3; D unclear. Germline values: CDR1 LGHDT, CDR2 YNNKEL (reference sequence). The CDR3 length is 15 residues. V lost 4 bases, J lost 0 bases, and 11 bases lay in between. Here the CDR3 reads CASSPRATSTDTQYF. CDR3 DNA: TGTGCCAGCAGCCCCCGGGCAACCAGCACAGATACGCAGTATTTT.

Many counts were recorded for this clonotype. The genes are TRBV6-2 or TRBV6-3 and TRBJ2-3; no clear D gene. CDR3 length: 12 residues. Germline V gene lookup returns CDR1 MNHEY and CDR2 SVGEGT. V was trimmed by 6 bases and J by 5 bases, leaving 9 bases between them. DNA of the CDR3: TGTGCCAGCAGGCCGAATAGAGATACGCAGTATTTT. Protein sequence: CASRPNRDTQYF.

This clonotype was recorded many times. V and J are TRBV27 and TRBJ2-7; perhaps TRBD2 as D (5 bases). V lost 6 bases and J lost 1, with 13 bases in between. There are 14 residues in the CDR3. CDR1 and CDR2 from the germline V gene are MNHEY and SMNVEV (reference sequence). This CDR3 is CASSHGMLSYEQYF. DNA for the CDR3: TGTGCCAGCAGCCACGGGATGCTATCCTACGAGCAGTACTTC.

The J gene is TRBJ2-1, the V gene TRBV20-1; no firm D call. V lost 6 bases, J lost 0 bases, and 15 bases lay in between. The CDR3 is 15 residues long. Germline CDR1 reads DFQATT; CDR2 reads SNEGSKA (reference sequence). The CDR3, as DNA: TGCAGTGCCAACAAGGTGACCCCCTCCTACAATGAGCAGTTCTTC. It specifies CSANKVTPSYNEQFF.

This clonotype was seen at least ten times. This chain joins TRBV9 and TRBJ1-1; TRBD1 matches 7 bases. The CDR3 consists of 15 residues. Germline assignment: CDR1 SGDLS and CDR2 YYNGEE. The ends lost 4 bases at V and 5 bases at J; junction bases unmatched: 11. The CDR3 protein is CASSLAQGGGTEAFF. DNA of the CDR3: TGTGCCAGCAGCCTAGCCCAGGGGGGCGGAACTGAAGCTTTCTTT.

This clonotype was counted ten times or more. This chain connects TRBV12-3 or TRBV12-4 to TRBJ1-2; D gene unclear. V was cut by 5 bases and J by 4 bases, with 11 bases left in between. This CDR3 region has 13 residues. The CDR3 DNA reads TGTGCCAGCAGTGTTCAAAGGGTCTATGGCTACACCTTC. As protein: CASSVQRVYGYTF.

This clonotype turned up a few times. The V call is TRBV6-5, the J call TRBJ2-1; 11 bases fit TRBD2. The CDR3 totals 15 residues. CDR1 MNHEY and CDR2 SVGAGI come from the germline V gene. After removal of 4 bases from V and 6 bases from J, the junction contained 5 bases not matched to a gene. The CDR3 is CASSSEGLAANEQFF. CDR3 nucleotide sequence: TGTGCCAGCAGTTCCGAGGGACTAGCGGCCAATGAGCAGTTCTTC.

The rearrangement joins TRBV3-1 to TRBJ1-1, with D perhaps TRBD1 (6 bases). This CDR3 contains 13 residues. Germline assignment: CDR1 LGHDT and CDR2 YNNKEL (reference sequence). V was cut by 6 bases and J by 5 bases, with 13 bases left in between. This chain's CDR3 is CASRYTGTTEAFF. CDR3 DNA sequence: TGTGCCAGCAGGTACACCGGGACAACTGAAGCTTTCTTT.

V and J are TRBV28 and TRBJ2-7; the D is unclear. Germline CDR1 reads MDHEN; CDR2 reads SYDVKM. Trimming stripped 6 bases from V and 6 bases from J, with 12 bases between. The CDR3 sequence is 12 residues long. The CDR3 sequence: CASSRPLGEQYF. DNA for the CDR3: TGTGCCAGCAGCCGCCCGCTAGGCGAGCAGTACTTC.

Many counts were recorded for this clonotype. The rearrangement uses TRBV9 and TRBJ1-2; 7 bases map to TRBD1. The germline CDR1 and CDR2 sequences are SGDLS and YYNGEE. The CDR3 is made up of 15 amino acids. The trim removed 0 bases at V and 3 bases at J, leaving 5 bases unmatched. The CDR3 coding sequence is TGTGCCAGCAGCGTAGCTGACAGGGCCTACTATGGCTACACCTTC. It translates to CASSVADRAYYGYTF.

V is TRBV11-2 and J is TRBJ2-2, with 14 bases that match TRBD2. Trimming took 5 bases from V and 1 from J; bases not matched to a gene: 3. This CDR3 spans 17 amino acids. In germline, CDR1 is SGHAT, CDR2 FQNNGV. DNA of the CDR3: TGTGCCAGCAGCGTTGGGACTAGCGGGGGGAACACCGGGGAGCTGTTTTTT. Protein product: CASSVGTSGGNTGELFF.

The chain has TRBV7-8 and TRBJ2-5, with 12 bases that match TRBD2. CDR3 length: 18 residues. Germline loops: CDR1 SGHVS, CDR2 FQNEAQ. Trimming took 1 base from V and 0 from J; bases not matched to a gene: 6. The CDR3 nucleotides are TGTGCCAGCAGCTTAGATACTAGCGGGGGGAAGAACCAAGAGACCCAGTACTTC. Its protein is CASSLDTSGGKNQETQYF.

The chain has TRBV27 and TRBJ1-3; 8 nucleotides align to TRBD1. This CDR3 is built from 15 residues. The trim removed 6 bases at V and 4 bases at J, leaving 8 bases unmatched. Germline loops: CDR1 MNHEY, CDR2 SMNVEV (reference sequence). As DNA, the CDR3 is TGTGCCAGCAGCCGGACAGGGCTAGTAGGAAACACCATATATTTT. Translating it yields CASSRTGLVGNTIYF.

V usage is TRBV3-1 and J usage is TRBJ1-2; D might be TRBD1 (6 bases). Trimming shortened V by 7 bases and J by 4 bases, and 16 bases separated the two germline ends. The CDR3 has 14 amino acids. Germline loops: CDR1 LGHDT, CDR2 YNNKEL (reference sequence). The CDR3 loop is CASTKGEGLYGYTF. The CDR3 DNA reads TGTGCCAGCACGAAGGGGGAAGGGCTCTATGGCTACACCTTC. The full variable domain, with the rest looked up from reference TRBV3-1 and TRBJ1-2, is DTAVSQTPKYLVTQMGNDKSIKCEQNLGHDTMYWYKQDSKKFLKIMFSYNNKELIINETVPNRFSPKSPDKAHLNLHINSLELGDSAVYFCASTKGEGLYGYTFGSGTRLTVV.

This clonotype was observed many times. This chain links TRBV2 with TRBJ2-7; 11 bases fit TRBD2. CDR3 length: 15 residues. Germline-derived CDR1 and CDR2 are SNHLY and FYNNEI. V lost 2 bases, J lost 6 bases, and 6 bases stayed unmatched. For the CDR3, the DNA is TGTGCCAGCAGTGAAAACACTAGCGGGGGTTCCGAGCAGTACTTC. Encoded protein: CASSENTSGGSEQYF. The full variable domain, with the rest looked up from reference TRBV2 and TRBJ2-7, is EPEVTQTPSHQVTQMGQEVILRCVPISNHLYFYWYRQILGQKVEFLVSFYNNEISEKSEIFDDQFSVERPDGSNFTLKIRSTKLEDSAMYFCASSENTSGGSEQYFGPGTRLTVT.

The rearrangement uses TRBV5-1 and TRBJ2-2; D assignment may be TRBD1 or TRBD2 (6 bases each). V shed 0 bases and J shed 3 bases, with 9 bases lying between them. The CDR3 length is 15 residues. Germline V gene lookup returns CDR1 SGHRS and CDR2 YFSETQ. In nucleotides, the CDR3 is TGCGCCAGCAGCTTGGTCGGGGGCGACACCGGGGAGCTGTTTTTT. Amino acid sequence: CASSLVGGDTGELFF.

In this sample, this clonotype turned up a few times. The V call is TRBV10-3, the J call TRBJ1-1; possible D gene TRBD1, 5 bases. This CDR3 region has 15 residues. V was pared by 6 bases and J by 1 base, with 15 bases between. Germline V gene sequence: CDR1 ENHRY, CDR2 SYGVKD. The chain's CDR3 is CAISPGRAENTEAFF. CDR3 DNA sequence: TGTGCCATCAGCCCTGGCAGGGCTGAGAACACTGAAGCTTTCTTT.

This clonotype has at least ten counts. The chain employs TRBV9 and TRBJ1-6; TRBD1 agrees at 8 bases. Germline V gene sequence: CDR1 SGDLS, CDR2 YYNGEE. This CDR3 has 15 amino acids. J gave up 8 bases and V 3 bases, and 7 bases lay outside the gene matches. CDR3 region: CASSELTGEDSPLHF. The CDR3 bases are TGTGCCAGCAGCGAGTTGACAGGGGAGGATTCACCCCTCCACTTT. The whole variable domain, filled in from reference TRBV9 and TRBJ1-6, reads DSGVTQTPKHLITATGQRVTLRCSPRSGDLSVYWYQQSLDQGLQFLIQYYNGEERAKGNILERFSAQQFPDLHSELNLSSLELGDSALYFCASSELTGEDSPLHFGNGTRLTVT.